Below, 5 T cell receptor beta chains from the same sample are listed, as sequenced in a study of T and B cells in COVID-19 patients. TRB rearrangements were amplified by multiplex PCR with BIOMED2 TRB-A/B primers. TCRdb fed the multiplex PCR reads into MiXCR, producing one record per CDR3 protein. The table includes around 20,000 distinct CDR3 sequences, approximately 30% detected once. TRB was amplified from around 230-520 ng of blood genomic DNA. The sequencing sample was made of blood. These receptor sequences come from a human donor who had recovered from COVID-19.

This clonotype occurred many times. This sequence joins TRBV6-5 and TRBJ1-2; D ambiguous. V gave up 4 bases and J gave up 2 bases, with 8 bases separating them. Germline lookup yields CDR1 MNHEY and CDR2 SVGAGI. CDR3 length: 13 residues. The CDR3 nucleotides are TGTGCCAGCAGTTCCAGGTCGAACTATGGCTACACCTTC. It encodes CASSSRSNYGYTF.

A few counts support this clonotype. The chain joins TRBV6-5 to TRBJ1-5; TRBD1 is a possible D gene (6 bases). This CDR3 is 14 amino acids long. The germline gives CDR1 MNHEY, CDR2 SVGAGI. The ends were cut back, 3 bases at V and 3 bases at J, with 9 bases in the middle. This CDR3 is CASSYGQTNQPQHF. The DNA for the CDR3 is TGTGCCAGCAGTTATGGACAGACCAATCAGCCCCAGCATTTT.

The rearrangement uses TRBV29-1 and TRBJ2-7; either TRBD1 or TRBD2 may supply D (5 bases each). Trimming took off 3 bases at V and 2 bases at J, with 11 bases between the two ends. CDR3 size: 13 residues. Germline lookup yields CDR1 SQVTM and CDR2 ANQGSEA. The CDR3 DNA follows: TGCAGCGTTGATAAGGGGACCACCTACGAGCAGTACTTC. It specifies CSVDKGTTYEQYF.

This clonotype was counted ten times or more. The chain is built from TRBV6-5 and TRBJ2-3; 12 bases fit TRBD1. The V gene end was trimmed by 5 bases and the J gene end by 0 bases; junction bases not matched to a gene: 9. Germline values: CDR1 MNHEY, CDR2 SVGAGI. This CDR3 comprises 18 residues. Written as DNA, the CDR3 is TGTGCCAGCAGTCCTGGGACAGGGGGCCCCATTAGCACAGATACGCAGTATTTT. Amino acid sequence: CASSPGTGGPISTDTQYF.

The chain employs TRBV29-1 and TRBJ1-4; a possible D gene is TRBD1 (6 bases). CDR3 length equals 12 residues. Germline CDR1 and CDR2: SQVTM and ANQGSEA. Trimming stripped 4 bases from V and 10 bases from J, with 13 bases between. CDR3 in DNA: TGCAGCGTTGGGGGGGGCGGGGGAAAACTGTTTTTT. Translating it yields CSVGGGGGKLFF. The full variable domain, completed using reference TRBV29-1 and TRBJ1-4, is SAVISQKPSRDICQRGTSLTIQCQVDSQVTMMFWYRQQPGQSLTLIATANQGSEATYESGFVIDKFPISRPNLTFSTLTVSNMSPEDSSIYLCSVGGGGGKLFFGSGTQLSVL.